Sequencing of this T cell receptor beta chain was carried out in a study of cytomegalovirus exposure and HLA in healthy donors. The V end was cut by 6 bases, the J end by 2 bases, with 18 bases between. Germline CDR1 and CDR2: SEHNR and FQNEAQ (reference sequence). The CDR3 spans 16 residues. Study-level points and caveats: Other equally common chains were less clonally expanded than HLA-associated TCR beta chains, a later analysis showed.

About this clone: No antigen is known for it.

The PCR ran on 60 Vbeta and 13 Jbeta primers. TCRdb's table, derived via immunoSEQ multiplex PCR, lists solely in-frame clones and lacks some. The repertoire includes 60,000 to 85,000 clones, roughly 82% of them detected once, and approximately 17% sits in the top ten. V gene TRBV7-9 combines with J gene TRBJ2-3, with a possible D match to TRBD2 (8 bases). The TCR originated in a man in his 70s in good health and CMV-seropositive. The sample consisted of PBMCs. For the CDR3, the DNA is TGTGCCAGCAGTAGGGGGCGGGGGGTTGTCACAGATACGCAGTATTTT. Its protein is CASSRGRGVVTDTQYF.